This TCR beta chain was observed in a study of cytomegalovirus exposure and HLA in healthy donors. The study, taken as a whole, reports: TCR beta V- and J-gene trimming was later associated with a missense DCLRE1C variant. A later analysis appeared to link common viral pathogens to several of the most significant clusters.

The CDR3 loop spans 14 amino acids. CDR1 and CDR2 (germline): SGHTA, FQGTGA. V lost 0 bases, J lost 1 base, and 6 bases lay in between. This clone was detected a few times. Its antigen remains unidentified. A multiplex PCR was run with 60 Vbeta primers and 13 Jbeta primers. This table comes from immunoSEQ multiplex PCR, and its TCRdb copy is limited to in-frame clones, with some not included. The table shows 95,000 to 110,000 clones, with less than 85% occurring only once. Healthy bone marrow donors made up the donor group. Sequencing input: PBMCs. The chain has TRBV7-3 and TRBJ1-1; the D is unclear. The receptor's source is a woman under 30 in good health and CMV-seropositive. CDR3 protein: CASSLTSGNTEAFF. The DNA for the CDR3 is TGTGCCAGCAGCTTAACCTCAGGGAACACTGAAGCTTTCTTT. The full variable domain, in which reference TRBV7-3 and TRBJ1-1 provide the parts outside the CDR3, is GAGVSQTPSNKVTEKGKYVELRCDPISGHTALYWYRQSLGQGPEFLIYFQGTGAADDSGLPNDRFFAVRPEGSVSTLKIQRTERGDSAVYLCASSLTSGNTEAFFGQGTRLTVV.